This T cell receptor (beta chain) is drawn from a study of brain T cells in children with intractable seizures. This CDR3 spans 16 amino acids. The germline V gene has CDR1 SGHTA and CDR2 FQGTGA. After removal of 2 bases from V and 0 bases from J, the junction contained 4 bases not matched to a gene. Time point here: blood from clinic visit 5 months post-surgery; TSC patient then seizure free. Pre-surgery treatment included at least one anti-epileptic drug. This table comes from immunoSEQ multiplex PCR, and its TCRdb copy is limited to in-frame clones, with some not included. The sample lists hundreds of thousands of clones, over 90% seen once, with 5.5% to 6% in the top ten.

V and J are TRBV7-3 and TRBJ2-1; TRBD1 aligns across 7 bases. The TCR originated in a boy under two years old with tuberous sclerosis and intractable seizures. The material was peripheral blood, obtained approximately 5 months after surgery. The CDR3 DNA is TGTGCCAGCAGCTTAGGGGGACAGAGCTCCTACAATGAGCAGTTCTTC. Translated, it gives CASSLGGQSSYNEQFF.